A selection of T cell receptor beta chains follows, all from one sample in a study of blood T cell repertoires in COVID-19. The assay was immunoSEQ multiplex PCR, and TCRdb's table has in-frame clones only and misses some. Here the sample spans a few hundred thousand clones, 70% to 85% being singletons. The sequenced sample consisted of peripheral blood. The receptors come from a human donor with acute or convalescent COVID-19. The donor label of this sample is uncertain. Both conserved end residues are part of each CDR3. The order of the fields is V gene, clone size, J gene, D gene, CDR3 protein, CDR3 DNA. D genes are given only for firm matches. Clone sizes are given selectively: once, few, many, or a class where the clone is expanded.

V gene: TRBV6-5; clone size: -; J gene: TRBJ1-4; D gene: TRBD1; CDR3 protein: CASSYSWGQGNEKLFF; CDR3 DNA: TGTGCCAGCAGTTACTCGTGGGGACAGGGTAATGAAAAACTGTTTTTT
V gene: TRBV3-1/TRBV3-2; clone size: -; J gene: TRBJ1-2; D gene: -; CDR3 protein: CASSQIGVVYGYTF; CDR3 DNA: TGTGCCAGCAGCCAAATAGGGGTCGTCTATGGCTACACCTTC
V gene: TRBV6-5; clone size: -; J gene: TRBJ1-1; D gene: -; CDR3 protein: CATNIRGMNTEAFF; CDR3 DNA: TGTGCCACCAATATCAGGGGAATGAACACTGAAGCTTTCTTT
V gene: TRBV4-1; clone size: few; J gene: TRBJ1-1; D gene: -; CDR3 protein: CASSQVYTQNTEAFF; CDR3 DNA: TGCGCCAGCAGCCAAGTTTACACCCAGAACACTGAAGCTTTCTTT
V gene: TRBV5-1; clone size: -; J gene: TRBJ1-4; D gene: -; CDR3 protein: CASRFGGSNEKLFF; CDR3 DNA: TGCGCCAGCAGATTCGGCGGTAGTAATGAAAAACTGTTTTTT
V gene: TRBV19; clone size: -; J gene: TRBJ1-6; D gene: TRBD1; CDR3 protein: CASSIQGAFHNSPLHF; CDR3 DNA: TGTGCCAGTAGTATCCAGGGGGCGTTTCATAATTCACCCCTCCACTTT
V gene: TRBV18; clone size: -; J gene: TRBJ1-2; D gene: -; CDR3 protein: CASSAGRGVANYGYTF; CDR3 DNA: TGTGCCAGCTCCGCGGGGAGGGGAGTAGCGAACTATGGCTACACCTTC
V gene: TRBV6-1; clone size: -; J gene: TRBJ2-3; D gene: TRBD2; CDR3 protein: CASSDRGGPGRGITDTQYF; CDR3 DNA: TGTGCCAGCAGTGATCGCGGGGGTCCGGGCAGAGGTATCACAGATACGCAGTATTTT
V gene: TRBV5-1; clone size: -; J gene: TRBJ2-3; D gene: TRBD2; CDR3 protein: CASSRLAGTSTDTQYF; CDR3 DNA: TGCGCCAGCAGCCGACTAGCGGGGACTAGCACAGATACGCAGTATTTT
V gene: TRBV7-9; clone size: -; J gene: TRBJ2-5; D gene: -; CDR3 protein: CASTMGLRETQYF; CDR3 DNA: TGTGCCAGCACTATGGGACTGCGAGAGACCCAGTACTTC
V gene: TRBV4-2; clone size: -; J gene: TRBJ2-2; D gene: TRBD2; CDR3 protein: CASSLSSGTSGRANTGELFF; CDR3 DNA: TGTGCCAGCAGCCTTTCTTCCGGGACTAGCGGGAGGGCGAACACCGGGGAGCTGTTTTTT
V gene: TRBV18; clone size: -; J gene: TRBJ1-2; D gene: TRBD1; CDR3 protein: CASSPLGQGTNYGYTF; CDR3 DNA: TGTGCCAGCTCACCGTTGGGACAGGGGACTAACTATGGCTACACCTTC
V gene: TRBV19; clone size: -; J gene: TRBJ1-2; D gene: TRBD1; CDR3 protein: CASSRTGPNYGYTF; CDR3 DNA: TGTGCCAGTAGCAGGACAGGGCCTAACTATGGCTACACCTTC
V gene: TRBV5-1; clone size: -; J gene: TRBJ1-1; D gene: TRBD1; CDR3 protein: CASSLTGENTEAFF; CDR3 DNA: TGCGCCAGCAGCTTGACAGGGGAGAACACTGAAGCTTTCTTT
V gene: TRBV9; clone size: few; J gene: TRBJ1-1; D gene: -; CDR3 protein: CASSVVTGRRGTEAFF; CDR3 DNA: TGTGCCAGCAGCGTAGTTACAGGGAGAAGGGGCACTGAAGCTTTCTTT
V gene: TRBV4-1; clone size: few; J gene: TRBJ2-1; D gene: -; CDR3 protein: CASSHPLIGGREFF; CDR3 DNA: TGCGCCAGCAGCCACCCCTTGATTGGGGGCCGGGAGTTCTTC
V gene: TRBV9; clone size: -; J gene: TRBJ2-6; D gene: TRBD1; CDR3 protein: CASSAVLQGAGANVLTF; CDR3 DNA: TGTGCCAGCAGCGCCGTCCTACAGGGGGCTGGGGCCAACGTCCTGACTTTC
V gene: TRBV5-5; clone size: -; J gene: TRBJ2-2; D gene: TRBD1; CDR3 protein: CASSPRGFTGGTGELFF; CDR3 DNA: TGTGCCAGCAGCCCCCGGGGCTTTACAGGGGGTACCGGGGAGCTGTTTTTT
V gene: TRBV28; clone size: -; J gene: TRBJ1-2; D gene: -; CDR3 protein: CASCSHGGGGLGYGYTF; CDR3 DNA: TGTGCCAGCTGTTCCCACGGCGGGGGGGGACTGGGCTATGGCTACACCTTC
V gene: TRBV7-2; clone size: -; J gene: TRBJ2-4; D gene: TRBD1; CDR3 protein: CASTLRTGAKNIQYF; CDR3 DNA: TGTGCCAGCACCCTCAGGACAGGCGCCAAAAACATTCAGTACTTC
V gene: TRBV6-2/TRBV6-3; clone size: few; J gene: TRBJ2-7; D gene: TRBD2; CDR3 protein: CASSRTSLSYEQYF; CDR3 DNA: TGTGCCAGCAGTCGGACTAGTCTCTCCTACGAGCAGTACTTC
V gene: TRBV7-9; clone size: -; J gene: TRBJ2-3; D gene: TRBD2; CDR3 protein: CASSLSIGLAGRFTDTQYF; CDR3 DNA: TGTGCCAGCAGCTTATCGATCGGACTAGCGGGACGATTCACAGATACGCAGTATTTT
V gene: TRBV7-6; clone size: -; J gene: TRBJ1-1; D gene: -; CDR3 protein: CASSLASEAFF; CDR3 DNA: TGTGCCAGCAGCTTAGCGTCAGAAGCTTTCTTT